A selection of T cell receptor beta chains follows, all from one sample in a study of breast tumors, draining lymph nodes, adjacent tissues. TCRdb called the multiplex PCR reads again in MiXCR, with one record for every CDR3 protein. The sample records about 230,000 distinct CDR3 sequences, approximately 29% being singletons. The sample comprised axillary lymph node tissue. These receptors all stem from a female donor with breast cancer. Some clones in this sample may be carry-over from other donors' samples. Both conserved end residues are part of each CDR3. A D gene is named only where the DNA matches it firmly. Size is stated for part of the rows, as once, few or many counts, or as a class when the clone is expanded.

>NA|TRBJ1-4|NA|TRBV7-8
CASSLSSGTNEKLFF
TGTGCCAGCAGCTTATCTAGCGGGACTAATGAAAAACTGTTTTTT
>NA|TRBJ1-1|NA|TRBV5-1
CASSLKQNTDAFF
TGCGCCAGCAGCTTGAAACAGAACACTGACGCTTTCTTT
>many|TRBJ2-2|TRBD2|TRBV9
CASSVGGRNTGELFF
TGTGCCAGCAGCGTCGGCGGGAGGAACACCGGGGAGCTGTTTTTT
>NA|TRBJ2-1|TRBD2|TRBV29-1
CSATPATGTSGKRLSYNEQFF
TGCAGCGCTACCCCTGCAACCGGGACTAGCGGGAAGCGGCTCTCCTACAATGAGCAGTTCTTC
>NA|TRBJ1-1|NA|TRBV6-6
CASSYSRGNTEAFF
TGTGCCAGCAGTTACTCAAGGGGGAACACTGAAGCTTTCTTT
>NA|TRBJ1-6|TRBD1|TRBV2
CARRTGGNSPLHF
TGTGCCAGACGGACAGGGGGCAATTCACCCCTCCACTTT
>many|TRBJ2-1|NA|TRBV5-1
CASSLAGDGSSYNEQFF
TGCGCCAGCAGCTTGGCGGGGGACGGAAGCTCCTACAATGAGCAGTTCTTC
>many|TRBJ2-3|NA|TRBV7-2
CASSFRDTQYF
TGTGCCAGCAGCTTCCGAGATACGCAGTATTTT
>few|TRBJ2-5|NA|TRBV20-1
CSARVRRETQYF
TGCAGTGCTAGAGTGAGGCGAGAGACCCAGTACTTC
>many|TRBJ2-5|NA|TRBV7-9
CASSFLIGAQETQYF
TGTGCCAGCAGCTTTTTAATCGGGGCCCAAGAGACCCAGTACTTC
>many|TRBJ2-7|NA|TRBV24-1
CATSGQYPYEQYF
TGTGCCACCAGTGGACAGTACCCATACGAGCAGTACTTC
>NA|TRBJ2-3|TRBD2|TRBV20-1
CSARELAGVIGNTQYF
TGCAGTGCTAGGGAACTAGCGGGAGTAATAGGAAATACGCAGTATTTT
>many|TRBJ1-1|TRBD1|TRBV10-2
CASQGQGSTEAFF
TGCGCCAGCCAAGGACAGGGAAGCACTGAAGCTTTCTTT
>many|TRBJ2-5|NA|TRBV12-3/TRBV12-4
CASGDRVGETQYF
TGTGCCAGCGGGGATAGGGTAGGAGAGACCCAGTACTTC
>NA|TRBJ2-3|TRBD2|TRBV7-6
CASSRTSGRPATDPQYF
TGCGCCAGCAGCCGGACTAGCGGGAGACCGGCGACAGATCCACAGTATTTT
>many|TRBJ2-1|TRBD2|TRBV5-8
CASSLVAGERSEQFF
TGTGCCAGCAGCTTGGTGGCGGGAGAGAGGAGTGAGCAGTTCTTC
>many|TRBJ1-5|NA|TRBV19
CASSVVTGRRNQPQHF
TGTGCCAGTAGTGTAGTGACAGGTAGGCGCAATCAGCCCCAGCATTTT
>many|TRBJ2-5|TRBD2|TRBV6-6
CASSLAFGGRAQETQYF
TGTGCCAGCAGTCTCGCCTTTGGTGGGAGGGCCCAGGAGACCCAGTACTTC
>NA|TRBJ2-7|TRBD1|TRBV7-9
CASSWMTGHHEQYF
TGTGCCAGCAGCTGGATGACAGGGCATCACGAGCAGTACTTC
>NA|TRBJ1-3|NA|TRBV9
CASSEGQRSALRSGNTIYF
TGCGCCAGCAGCGAAGGGCAGAGGTCCGCCTTACGCTCTGGAAACACCATATATTTT
>many|TRBJ2-7|NA|TRBV2
CASTSPRRSYEQYF
TGTGCCAGCACCTCCCCTCGGCGCTCCTACGAGCAGTACTTC
>NA|TRBJ1-6|NA|TRBV7-2
CASSFTTQGSSPLHF
TGTGCCAGCAGCTTTACCACACAGGGATCTTCACCCCTCCACTTT
>NA|TRBJ1-5|NA|TRBV5-8
CASSPNLGPNQPQHF
TGTGCCAGCAGCCCGAATTTGGGGCCTAATCAGCCCCAGCATTTT
>many|TRBJ2-5|TRBD2|TRBV29-1
CSVPYTGLAGEETQYF
TGCAGCGTTCCCTATACGGGACTAGCGGGGGAAGAGACCCAGTACTTC
>many|TRBJ1-5|TRBD1|TRBV28
CASRRGQGRNQPQHF
TGTGCCAGCAGGCGTGGACAGGGAAGAAATCAGCCCCAGCATTTT
>NA|TRBJ1-6|NA|TRBV7-9
CASSLGGLVNSPLHF
TGTGCCAGCAGCTTAGGAGGGTTGGTTAATTCACCCCTCCACTTT
>NA|TRBJ2-1|TRBD2|TRBV5-1
CASSPTSGGVSEQFF
TGCGCCAGCAGCCCGACTAGCGGGGGGGTCAGTGAGCAGTTCTTC
>NA|TRBJ2-7|TRBD2|TRBV7-8
CASSHRTSGRQYF
TGTGCCAGCAGCCACCGGACTAGCGGGAGGCAGTACTTC
>many|TRBJ2-5|TRBD1|TRBV5-8
CASRAQGGARAAQYF
TGTGCCAGCAGGGCGCAAGGGGGCGCTCGGGCGGCCCAGTACTTC
>many|TRBJ1-3|NA|TRBV15
CATSRDRSGEGNTIYF
TGTGCCACCAGCAGAGATCGGTCCGGGGAGGGAAACACCATATATTTT
>many|TRBJ1-6|TRBD1|TRBV7-9
CASRLGGTGLSPLHF
TGTGCCAGCAGGCTAGGAGGGACAGGGCTTTCACCCCTCCACTTT
>NA|TRBJ2-7|TRBD1|TRBV10-3
CAISVSAGDSYEQYF
TGTGCCATCAGTGTAAGTGCCGGGGACAGCTACGAGCAGTACTTC
>many|TRBJ2-7|NA|TRBV14
CASSQAGFVSEQYF
TGTGCCAGCAGCCAAGCAGGGTTCGTCTCCGAGCAGTACTTC
>many|TRBJ2-1|TRBD2|TRBV19
CASSTRGGSGNNEQFF
TGTGCCAGTAGTACACGCGGCGGGAGTGGGAACAATGAGCAGTTCTTC
>many|TRBJ2-2|NA|TRBV5-1
CASSSDIYTGELFF
TGCGCCAGCAGCTCGGACATTTACACCGGGGAGCTGTTTTTT
>NA|TRBJ2-3|NA|TRBV2
CASSELGGPADTQYF
TGTGCCAGCAGTGAATTGGGGGGGCCGGCAGATACGCAGTATTTT
>NA|TRBJ2-2|TRBD2|TRBV14
CARTSGGGTGELFF
TGTGCTCGGACTAGCGGGGGCGGCACCGGGGAGCTGTTTTTT
>many|TRBJ2-3|TRBD2|TRBV20-1
CSAVRLAGGFGSTQYF
TGCAGTGCTGTCCGACTAGCGGGAGGTTTTGGTAGTACGCAGTATTTT
>NA|TRBJ2-1|NA|TRBV20-1
CSARVGLGGFNEQCF
TGCAGTGCTAGGGTAGGACTTGGGGGGTTCAACGAGCAGTGCTTC
>many|TRBJ2-6|TRBD1|TRBV19
CASFDRGGANVLTF
TGTGCCAGTTTCGACAGGGGTGGGGCCAACGTCCTGACTTTC
>many|TRBJ2-2|TRBD2|TRBV7-9
CASPGEGGATGELFF
TGTGCCAGCCCCGGCGAGGGAGGGGCCACCGGGGAGCTGTTTTTT
>NA|TRBJ2-4|TRBD1|TRBV6-5
CASSYRGLAKNIQYF
TGTGCCAGCAGTTACAGGGGGCTTGCCAAAAACATTCAGTACTTC
>many|TRBJ2-5|TRBD1|TRBV9
CASSVTGRETQYF
TGTGCCAGCAGCGTGACAGGGAGAGAGACCCAGTACTTC
>many|TRBJ2-3|NA|TRBV5-1
CASSLFGADTQYF
TGCGCCAGCAGCTTGTTCGGGGCAGATACGCAGTATTTT
>few|TRBJ1-1|NA|TRBV5-5
CASSPRDINTEAFF
TGTGCCAGCAGCCCCCGGGACATAAACACTGAAGCTTTCTTT
>NA|TRBJ2-5|TRBD2|TRBV2
CASSVLPGLAGETQYF
TGTGCCAGCAGCGTTTTACCGGGACTAGCGGGAGAGACCCAGTACTTC
>NA|TRBJ2-5|NA|TRBV25-1
CASSELSSAKRGETQYF
TGTGCCAGCAGTGAATTGAGTAGCGCCAAAAGGGGGGAGACCCAGTACTTC
>many|TRBJ2-7|NA|TRBV12-3/TRBV12-4
CASSTSTREQYF
TGTGCCAGCAGCACCTCGACACGCGAGCAGTACTTC